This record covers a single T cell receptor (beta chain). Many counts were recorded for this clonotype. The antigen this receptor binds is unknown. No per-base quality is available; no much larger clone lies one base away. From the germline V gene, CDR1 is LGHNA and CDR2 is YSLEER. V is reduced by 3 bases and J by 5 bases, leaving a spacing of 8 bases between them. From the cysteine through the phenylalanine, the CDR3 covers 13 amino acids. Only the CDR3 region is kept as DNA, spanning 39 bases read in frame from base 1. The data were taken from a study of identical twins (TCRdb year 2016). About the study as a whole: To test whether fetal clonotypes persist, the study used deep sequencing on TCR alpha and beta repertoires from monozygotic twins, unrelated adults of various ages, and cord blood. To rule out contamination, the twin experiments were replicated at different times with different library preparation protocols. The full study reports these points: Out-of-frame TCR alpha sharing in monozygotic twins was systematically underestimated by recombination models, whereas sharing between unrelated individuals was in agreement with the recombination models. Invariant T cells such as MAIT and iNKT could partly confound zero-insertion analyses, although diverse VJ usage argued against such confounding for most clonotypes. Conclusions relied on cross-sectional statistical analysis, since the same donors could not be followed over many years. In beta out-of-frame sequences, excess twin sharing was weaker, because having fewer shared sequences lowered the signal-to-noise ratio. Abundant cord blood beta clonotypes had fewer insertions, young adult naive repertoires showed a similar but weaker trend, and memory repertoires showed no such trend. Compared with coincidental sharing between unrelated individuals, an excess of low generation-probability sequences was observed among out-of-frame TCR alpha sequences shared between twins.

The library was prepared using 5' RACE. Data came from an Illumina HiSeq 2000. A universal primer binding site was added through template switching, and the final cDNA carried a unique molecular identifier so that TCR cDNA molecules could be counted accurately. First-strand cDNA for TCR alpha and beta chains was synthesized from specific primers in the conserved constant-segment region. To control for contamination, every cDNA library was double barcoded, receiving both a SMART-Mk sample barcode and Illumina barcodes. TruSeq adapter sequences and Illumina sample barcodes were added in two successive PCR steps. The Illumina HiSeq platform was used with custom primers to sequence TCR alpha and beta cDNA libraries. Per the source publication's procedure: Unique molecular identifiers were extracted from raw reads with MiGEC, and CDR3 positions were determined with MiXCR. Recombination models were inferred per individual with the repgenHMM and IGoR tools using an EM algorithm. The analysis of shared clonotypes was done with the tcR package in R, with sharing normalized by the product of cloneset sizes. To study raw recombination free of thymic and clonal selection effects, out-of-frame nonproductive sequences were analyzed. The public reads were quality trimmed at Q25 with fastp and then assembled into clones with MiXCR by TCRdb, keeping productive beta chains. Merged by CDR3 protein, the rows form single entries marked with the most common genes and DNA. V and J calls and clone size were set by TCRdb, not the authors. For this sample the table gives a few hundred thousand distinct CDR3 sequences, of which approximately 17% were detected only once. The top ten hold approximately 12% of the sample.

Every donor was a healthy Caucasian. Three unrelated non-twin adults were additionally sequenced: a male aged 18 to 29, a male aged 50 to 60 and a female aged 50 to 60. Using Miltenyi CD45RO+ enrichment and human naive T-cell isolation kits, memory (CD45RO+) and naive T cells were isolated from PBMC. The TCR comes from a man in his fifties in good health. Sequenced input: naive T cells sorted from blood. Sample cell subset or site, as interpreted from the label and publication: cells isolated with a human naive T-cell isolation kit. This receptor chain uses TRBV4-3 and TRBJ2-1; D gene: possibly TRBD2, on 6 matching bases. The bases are TGCGCCAGCAGCCACAGCGGGCACAATGAGCAGTTCTTC. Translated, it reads CASSHSGHNEQFF.